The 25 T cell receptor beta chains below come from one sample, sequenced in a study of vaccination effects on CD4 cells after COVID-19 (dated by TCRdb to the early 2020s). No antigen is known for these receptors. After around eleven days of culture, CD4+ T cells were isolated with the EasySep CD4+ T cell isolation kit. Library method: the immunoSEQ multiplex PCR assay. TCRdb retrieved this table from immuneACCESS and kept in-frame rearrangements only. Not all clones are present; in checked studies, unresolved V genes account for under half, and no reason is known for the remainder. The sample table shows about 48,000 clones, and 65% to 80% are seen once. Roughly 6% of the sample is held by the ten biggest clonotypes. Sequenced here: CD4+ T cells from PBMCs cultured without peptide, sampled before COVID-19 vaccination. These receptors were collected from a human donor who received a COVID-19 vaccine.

The CDR3 region has the DNA TGTGCCAGCAGTAGATCGTCGGGAGCCGCCGGGGAGCTGTTTTTT. It encodes CASSRSSGAAGELFF. This chain connects TRBV28 to TRBJ2-2, with D possibly being TRBD2 (6 bases). CDR1 is MDHEN and CDR2 is SYDVKM in the germline V gene. This CDR3 is built from 15 residues. V was shortened by 5 bases and J by 6 bases, with 16 bases between the two germline ends.

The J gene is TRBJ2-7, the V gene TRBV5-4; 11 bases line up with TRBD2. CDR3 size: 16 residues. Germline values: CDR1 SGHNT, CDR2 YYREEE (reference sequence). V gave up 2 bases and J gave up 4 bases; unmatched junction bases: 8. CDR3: CASSFHMTSGIYEQYF. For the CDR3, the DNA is TGTGCCAGCAGCTTTCACATGACTAGCGGGATATACGAGCAGTACTTC.

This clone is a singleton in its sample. The CDR3 nucleotides are TGTGCCAGCACAAGGAACTACGAGCAGTACTTC. This sequence encodes CASTRNYEQYF. The rearrangement links TRBV6-5 to TRBJ2-7, with D hard to call. The ends were cut back, 7 bases at V and 3 bases at J, with 7 bases in the middle. This CDR3 has 11 amino acids. Germline V gene data show CDR1 as MNHEY and CDR2 as SVGAGI.

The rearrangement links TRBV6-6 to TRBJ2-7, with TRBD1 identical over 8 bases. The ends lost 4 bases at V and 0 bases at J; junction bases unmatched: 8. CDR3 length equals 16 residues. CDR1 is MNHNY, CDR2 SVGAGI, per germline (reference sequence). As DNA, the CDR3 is TGTGCCAGCAGTTTTTCCCGGGACAGGAACTCCTACGAGCAGTACTTC. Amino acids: CASSFSRDRNSYEQYF.

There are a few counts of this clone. The CDR3 region is CASSLTPAGNYGYTF. The CDR3 DNA follows: TGTGCCAGCAGCTTAACCCCGGCAGGGAACTATGGCTACACCTTC. The chain recombines TRBV11-2 with TRBJ1-2; the D gene is possibly TRBD1 (5 bases). V was clipped by 2 bases and J by 2 bases, with 12 bases between them. The CDR3 has 15 amino acids. The germline gives CDR1 SGHAT, CDR2 FQNNGV.

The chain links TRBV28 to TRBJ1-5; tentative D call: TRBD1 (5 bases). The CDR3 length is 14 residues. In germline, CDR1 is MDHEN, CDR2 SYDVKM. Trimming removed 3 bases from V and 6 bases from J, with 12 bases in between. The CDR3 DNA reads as TGTGCCAGCAGTTTGAATGGGGCAAGTCAGCCCCAGCATTTT. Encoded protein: CASSLNGASQPQHF.

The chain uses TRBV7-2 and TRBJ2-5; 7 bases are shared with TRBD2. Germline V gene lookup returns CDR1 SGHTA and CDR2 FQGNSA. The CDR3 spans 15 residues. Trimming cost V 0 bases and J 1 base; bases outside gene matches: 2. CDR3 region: CASSLAGGVQETQYF. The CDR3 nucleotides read TGTGCCAGCAGCTTAGCGGGGGGGGTCCAAGAGACCCAGTACTTC.

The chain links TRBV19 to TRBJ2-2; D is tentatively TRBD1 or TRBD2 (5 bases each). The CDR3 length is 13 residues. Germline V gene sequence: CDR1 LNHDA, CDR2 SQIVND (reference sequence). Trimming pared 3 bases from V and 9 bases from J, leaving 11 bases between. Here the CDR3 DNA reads TGTGCCAGTAGTATGCAGAGGGACCGGGAGCTGTTTTTT. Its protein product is CASSMQRDRELFF. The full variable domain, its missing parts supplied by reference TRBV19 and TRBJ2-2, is DGGITQSPKYLFRKEGQNVTLSCEQNLNHDAMYWYRQDPGQGLRLIYYSQIVNDFQKGDIAEGYSVSREKKESFPLTVTSAQKNPTAFYLCASSMQRDRELFFGEGSRLTVL.

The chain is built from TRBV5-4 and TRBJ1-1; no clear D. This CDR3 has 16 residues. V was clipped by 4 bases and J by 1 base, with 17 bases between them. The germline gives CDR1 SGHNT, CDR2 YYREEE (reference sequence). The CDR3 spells CASSPPGLLANTEAFF. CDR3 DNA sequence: TGTGCCAGCAGCCCCCCCGGACTGCTAGCGAACACTGAAGCTTTCTTT.

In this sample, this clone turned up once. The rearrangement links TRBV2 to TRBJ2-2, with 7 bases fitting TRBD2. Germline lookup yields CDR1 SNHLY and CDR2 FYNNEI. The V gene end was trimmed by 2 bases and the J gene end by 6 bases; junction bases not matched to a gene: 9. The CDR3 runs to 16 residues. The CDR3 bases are TGTGCCAGCAGTGAATGGCCTAGCGGAGTGTCCGGGGAGCTGTTTTTT. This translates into CASSEWPSGVSGELFF.

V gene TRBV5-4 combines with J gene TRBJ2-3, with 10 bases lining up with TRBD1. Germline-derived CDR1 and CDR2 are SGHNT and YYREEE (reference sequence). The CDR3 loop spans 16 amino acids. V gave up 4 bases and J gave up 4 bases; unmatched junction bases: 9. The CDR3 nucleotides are TGTGCCAGCAGCAAAGACCTCGGACAGGGGGCAGATACGCAGTATTTT. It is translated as CASSKDLGQGADTQYF.

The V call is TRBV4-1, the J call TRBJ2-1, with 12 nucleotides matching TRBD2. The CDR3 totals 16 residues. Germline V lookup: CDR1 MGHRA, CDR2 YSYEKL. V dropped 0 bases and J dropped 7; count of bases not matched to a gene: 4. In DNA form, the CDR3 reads TGCGCCAGCAGCCAAGAAAGACTAGCGGGAGTGAATGAGCAGTTCTTC. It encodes CASSQERLAGVNEQFF.

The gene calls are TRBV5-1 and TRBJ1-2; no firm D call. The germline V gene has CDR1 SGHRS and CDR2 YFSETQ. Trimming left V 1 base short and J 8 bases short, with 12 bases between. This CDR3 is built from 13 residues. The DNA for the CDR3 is TGCGCCAGCAGCTTGAAGACGACGGGAGGCTACACCTTC. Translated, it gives CASSLKTTGGYTF. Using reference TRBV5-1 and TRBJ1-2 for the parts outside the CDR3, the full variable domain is KAGVTQTPRYLIKTRGQQVTLSCSPISGHRSVSWYQQTPGQGLQFLFEYFSETQRNKGNFPGRFSGRQFSNSRSEMNVSTLELGDSALYLCASSLKTTGGYTFGSGTRLTVV.

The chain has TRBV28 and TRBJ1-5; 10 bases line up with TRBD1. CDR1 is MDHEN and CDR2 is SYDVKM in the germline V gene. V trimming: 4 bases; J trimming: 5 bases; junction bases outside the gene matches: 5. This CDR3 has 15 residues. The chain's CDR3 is CASSSGQGDHQPQHF. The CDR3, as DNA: TGTGCCAGCAGTTCCGGACAGGGGGATCATCAGCCCCAGCATTTT.

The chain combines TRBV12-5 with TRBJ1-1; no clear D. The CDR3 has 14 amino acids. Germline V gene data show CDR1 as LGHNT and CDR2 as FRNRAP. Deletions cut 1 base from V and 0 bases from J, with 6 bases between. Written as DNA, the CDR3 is TGTGCTAGTGGTTTGGGCCTTCTGAACACTGAAGCTTTCTTT. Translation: CASGLGLLNTEAFF.

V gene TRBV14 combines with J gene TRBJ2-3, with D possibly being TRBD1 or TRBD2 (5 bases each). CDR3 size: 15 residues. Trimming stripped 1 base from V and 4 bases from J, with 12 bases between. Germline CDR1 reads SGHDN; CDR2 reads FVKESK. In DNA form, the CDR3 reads TGTGCCAGCAGCCAAGTCGGGACGACGGCAGATACGCAGTATTTT. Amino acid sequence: CASSQVGTTADTQYF.

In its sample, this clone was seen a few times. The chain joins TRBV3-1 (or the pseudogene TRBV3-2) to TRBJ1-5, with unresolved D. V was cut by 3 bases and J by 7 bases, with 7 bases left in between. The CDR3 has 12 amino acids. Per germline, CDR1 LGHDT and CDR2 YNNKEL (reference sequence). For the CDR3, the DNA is TGTGCCAGCAGCCAGGGGTGGCAGCCCCAGCATTTT. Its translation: CASSQGWQPQHF.

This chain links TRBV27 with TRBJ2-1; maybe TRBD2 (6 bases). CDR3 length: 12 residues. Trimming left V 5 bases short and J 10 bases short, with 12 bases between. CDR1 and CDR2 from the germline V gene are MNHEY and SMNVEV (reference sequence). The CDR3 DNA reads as TGTGCCAGCAGTCCCCCCCGGGGGGAGCAGTTCTTC. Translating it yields CASSPPRGEQFF.

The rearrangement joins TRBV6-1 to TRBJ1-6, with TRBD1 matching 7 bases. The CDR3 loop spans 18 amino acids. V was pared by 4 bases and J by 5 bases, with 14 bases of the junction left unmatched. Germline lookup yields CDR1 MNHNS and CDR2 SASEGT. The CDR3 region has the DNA TGTGCCAGCAGTGCCGGGACAGACTATCTTCCAAATAATTCACCCCTCCACTTT. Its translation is CASSAGTDYLPNNSPLHF.

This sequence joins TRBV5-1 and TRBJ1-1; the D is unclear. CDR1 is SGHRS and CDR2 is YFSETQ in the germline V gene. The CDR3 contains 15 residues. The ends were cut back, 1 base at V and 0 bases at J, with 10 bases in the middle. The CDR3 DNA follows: TGCGCCAGCAGCTTGTATGGCAATGTGAACACTGAAGCTTTCTTT. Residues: CASSLYGNVNTEAFF. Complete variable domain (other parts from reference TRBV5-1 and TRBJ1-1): KAGVTQTPRYLIKTRGQQVTLSCSPISGHRSVSWYQQTPGQGLQFLFEYFSETQRNKGNFPGRFSGRQFSNSRSEMNVSTLELGDSALYLCASSLYGNVNTEAFFGQGTRLTVV.

DNA for the CDR3: TGCAGCGCCGACGGACTAGCGGGGGGGCTAGTAGTCGGCACAGATACGCAGTATTTT. It yields the protein CSADGLAGGLVVGTDTQYF. The rearrangement joins TRBV29-1 to TRBJ2-3, with 15 bases identical to TRBD2. Germline CDR1 reads SQVTM; CDR2 reads ANQGSEA. The CDR3 loop spans 19 amino acids. V shed 7 bases and J 1 base; nucleotides not matched to a gene: 15.

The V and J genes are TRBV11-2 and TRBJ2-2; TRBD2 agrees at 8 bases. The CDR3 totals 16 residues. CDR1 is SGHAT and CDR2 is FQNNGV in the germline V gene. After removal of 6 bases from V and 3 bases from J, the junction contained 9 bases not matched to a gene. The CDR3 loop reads CASRRTGGGHTGELFF. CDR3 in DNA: TGTGCCAGCAGACGAACGGGGGGGGGCCACACCGGGGAGCTGTTTTTT.

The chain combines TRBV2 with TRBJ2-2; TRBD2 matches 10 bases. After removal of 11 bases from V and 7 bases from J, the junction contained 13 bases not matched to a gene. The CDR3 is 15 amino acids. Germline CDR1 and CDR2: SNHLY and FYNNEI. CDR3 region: CAGKQGTSAGGELFF. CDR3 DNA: TGTGCCGGCAAACAGGGGACTAGCGCTGGCGGGGAGCTGTTTTTT.

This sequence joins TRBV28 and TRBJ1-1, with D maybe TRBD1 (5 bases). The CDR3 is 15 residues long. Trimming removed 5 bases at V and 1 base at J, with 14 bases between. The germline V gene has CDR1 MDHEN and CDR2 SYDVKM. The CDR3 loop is CASSPRDGPNTEAFF. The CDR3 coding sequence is TGTGCCAGCAGTCCACGGGACGGCCCGAACACTGAAGCTTTCTTT.

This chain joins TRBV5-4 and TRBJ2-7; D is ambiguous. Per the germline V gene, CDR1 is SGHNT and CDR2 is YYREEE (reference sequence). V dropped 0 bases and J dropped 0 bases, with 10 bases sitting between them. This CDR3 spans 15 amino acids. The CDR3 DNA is TGTGCCAGCAGCTTGGAGGCTGTGAGCTCCTACGAGCAGTACTTC. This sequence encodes CASSLEAVSSYEQYF.